This T cell receptor beta chain was obtained from a study of blood T cell repertoires in COVID-19. Across the study: Specimens from acute and convalescent COVID-19 originated in the United States, Italy and Spain. T cells, B-cell-depleted T cells, or PBMCs provided the cDNA or gDNA that served as material.

The V and J ends lost 0 bases and 1 base respectively, with 6 bases between them. Germline V gene lookup returns CDR1 SGHTA and CDR2 FQGNSA. The CDR3 loop spans 14 amino acids. Original methodology: It was from reference gene primer amplification that nucleated cell counts were estimated. The protocol was immunoSEQ multiplex PCR, while the TCRdb copy is restricted to in-frame clones and leaves out a portion. V, J and clone size are taken as reported in that table, and D and trimming were inferred from the DNA itself. The table includes 30,000 or so clones, roughly 90% detected once. Source material: peripheral blood. The chain uses TRBV7-2 and TRBJ1-2; no definite D call. The clonotype was recovered from a human donor in a cohort sampled during active COVID-19. The CDR3: CASSLAGSNYGYTF. CDR3 in DNA: TGTGCCAGCAGCTTAGCGGGCAGTAACTATGGCTACACCTTC.